This T cell receptor beta chain was sequenced in a study of shared clonotypes between healthy human individuals. The CDR3 consists of 14 residues. Trimming took 10 bases from V and 4 from J, leaving 17 bases between them. Germline values: CDR1 LNHDA, CDR2 SQIVND (reference sequence). Sequencing was performed with immunoSEQ multiplex PCR; in TCRdb, only in-frame clones are kept and a portion is missing. Of about 1 million clones in the sample, about 74% were seen once. The V gene is TRBV19, the J gene TRBJ2-1, with a possible D match to TRBD2 (5 bases). The sequenced sample consisted of memory CD4+ T cells sorted from blood. Documented subset: CD45RA-negative fraction. The sequence was obtained from a man younger than 30 in good health. CDR3 sequence: CATSTSSPYNEQFF. As DNA, the CDR3 is TGTGCCACTTCCACTAGTTCTCCTTACAATGAGCAGTTCTTC.